These 9 T cell receptor beta chains originate from one sample sequenced in a study of Ad26.COV2.S vaccination and SARS-CoV-2 variants. Treatment denoted: around 19 received Ad26.COV2.S at low or high dose, single or two shots; roughly five received placebo; per-sample allocation not given. The samples date from day 63 after the first vaccine or placebo injection. Sequenced by immunoSEQ multiplex PCR; TCRdb stores in-frame clones only, minus some. The data contain 350,000 to 450,000 clones, approximately 83% of them seen just once; the ten biggest clones take up approximately 7.8%. The sequences come from peripheral blood, collected in a trial of Ad26.COV2.S vaccine versus placebo. The receptors were sampled from a person aged 18-60 years who received the Ad26.COV2.S COVID-19 vaccine or a placebo.

The CDR3 coding sequence is TGTGCCAGCAGCCTAAGTCATTACAATGAGCAGTTCTTC. This encodes CASSLSHYNEQFF. This rearrangement joins TRBV12-3 or TRBV12-4 to TRBJ2-1; D is unresolved. V lost 6 bases and J 4 bases, leaving 10 bases between the germline ends. The CDR3 runs 13 residues.

The chain joins TRBV11-3 to TRBJ2-7, with 7 positions matching TRBD2. The CDR3 extends over 14 amino acids. After removal of 5 bases from V and 4 bases from J, the junction contained 8 bases not matched to a gene. Germline-derived CDR1 and CDR2 are SGHNT and YENEEA. CDR3 region: CASSESGNGYEQYF. Here the CDR3 DNA reads TGTGCCAGCAGCGAAAGCGGGAATGGATACGAGCAGTACTTC.

This clone occurred once. The J gene is TRBJ1-2, the V gene TRBV5-5; a possible D gene is TRBD1 (6 bases). The CDR3 totals 14 residues. Germline V gives CDR1 SGHKS, CDR2 YYEKEE (reference sequence). Trimming pared 0 bases from V and 8 bases from J, leaving 14 bases between. This CDR3 is CASSLEWGQGGYTF. The CDR3 coding sequence is TGTGCCAGCAGCTTGGAGTGGGGGCAGGGAGGCTACACCTTC.

Details on this clone: The same CDR3 can be traced to other DNA sequences in this sample. The V gene is TRBV2, the J gene TRBJ2-7; tentatively, D is TRBD1 (5 bases). CDR1 and CDR2 (germline): SNHLY, FYNNEI. The CDR3 has 12 amino acids. V gave up 4 bases and J gave up 3 bases, with 7 bases separating them. The DNA for the CDR3 is TGTGCCAGCAGTGGGCAGGGCTACGAGCAGTACTTC. It is translated as CASSGQGYEQYF.

This clone was counted only a few times. V gene TRBV9 combines with J gene TRBJ2-1; possible D gene TRBD1, 6 bases. In germline, CDR1 is SGDLS, CDR2 YYNGEE. This CDR3 has 14 amino acids. V gave up 4 bases and J gave up 8 bases, with 16 bases separating them. Here the CDR3 reads CASSYLGTSHEQFF. CDR3 coding DNA: TGTGCCAGCAGCTACCTAGGGACAAGCCATGAGCAGTTCTTC.

The V call is TRBV19, the J call TRBJ2-5; D not resolved. This CDR3 is 14 amino acids long. Trimming took 5 bases from V and 0 from J, leaving 10 bases between them. Germline V gene lookup returns CDR1 LNHDA and CDR2 SQIVND (reference sequence). The DNA of the CDR3 is TGTGCCAGTAGTCCCTCCCGAGACCAAGAGACCCAGTACTTC. This codes for CASSPSRDQETQYF.

This chain connects TRBV13 to TRBJ1-5; no definite D call. There are 16 residues in the CDR3. CDR1 PRHDT and CDR2 FYEKMQ come from the germline V gene (reference sequence). Trimming removed 0 bases from V and 0 bases from J, with 9 bases in between. CDR3 protein: CASSLGIETSNQPQHF. DNA for the CDR3: TGTGCCAGCAGCTTAGGTATTGAAACTAGCAATCAGCCCCAGCATTTT. Combining the CDR3 with reference TRBV13 and TRBJ1-5 gives the whole variable domain AAGVIQSPRHLIKEKRETATLKCYPIPRHDTVYWYQQGPGQDPQFLISFYEKMQSDKGSIPDRFSAQQFSDYHSELNMSSLELGDSALYFCASSLGIETSNQPQHFGDGTRLSIL.

This clone was seen only once. The chain recombines TRBV6-5 with TRBJ2-1, with 8 bases identical to TRBD2. This CDR3 is 15 amino acids long. Looked up from germline, CDR1 is MNHEY and CDR2 is SVGAGI. J was trimmed by 4 bases and V by 6 bases; bases with no gene match: 8. Here the CDR3 reads CASRLLAELYNEQFF. The CDR3 region has the DNA TGTGCCAGCAGACTACTAGCGGAACTATACAATGAGCAGTTCTTC.

The J gene is TRBJ2-5, the V gene TRBV5-4, with TRBD2 identical over 8 bases. Trimming took 3 bases from V and 5 from J; bases not matched to a gene: 9. The CDR3 length is 15 residues. Per the germline V gene, CDR1 is SGHNT and CDR2 is YYREEE (reference sequence). In DNA form, the CDR3 reads TGTGCCAGCAGCTGGGGTAGCGGGGCGTCCGAGACCCAGTACTTC. Translated: CASSWGSGASETQYF.